This entry is about one T cell receptor (beta chain). The CDR3 loop spans 15 amino acids. Looked up from germline, CDR1 is KGHDR and CDR2 is SFDVKD. With 4 bases removed from V and 3 bases from J, the gap between germline ends came to 12 bases. Amplification of TCR beta CDR3 regions used RNA as the template. TCR CDR3 underwent first-round RT-PCR with the HTBI primer set. TCRdb re-derived calls from the multiplex PCR reads in MiXCR, one entry per CDR3 protein. This sample has approximately 620,000 distinct CDR3 sequences; about 15% occur once, and the top ten carry roughly 5.7%. The data were taken from a study of T cells in Graves' hyperthyroidism and ophthalmopathy. Not enrolled were patients with uncontrolled infection, other autoimmune disease, pregnancy or lactation. Out of approximately 10 ml of fresh peripheral blood came the PBMCs.

Sequenced material: blood. The receptor was isolated from a woman aged 30 to 39 with Graves' hyperthyroidism that later progressed to Graves' ophthalmopathy. The chain has TRBV24-1 and TRBJ1-5; perhaps TRBD1 as D (6 bases). The CDR3 DNA is TGTGCCACCAGTGACCCCAACAGGGCCAATCAGCCCCAGCATTTT. It yields the protein CATSDPNRANQPQHF.